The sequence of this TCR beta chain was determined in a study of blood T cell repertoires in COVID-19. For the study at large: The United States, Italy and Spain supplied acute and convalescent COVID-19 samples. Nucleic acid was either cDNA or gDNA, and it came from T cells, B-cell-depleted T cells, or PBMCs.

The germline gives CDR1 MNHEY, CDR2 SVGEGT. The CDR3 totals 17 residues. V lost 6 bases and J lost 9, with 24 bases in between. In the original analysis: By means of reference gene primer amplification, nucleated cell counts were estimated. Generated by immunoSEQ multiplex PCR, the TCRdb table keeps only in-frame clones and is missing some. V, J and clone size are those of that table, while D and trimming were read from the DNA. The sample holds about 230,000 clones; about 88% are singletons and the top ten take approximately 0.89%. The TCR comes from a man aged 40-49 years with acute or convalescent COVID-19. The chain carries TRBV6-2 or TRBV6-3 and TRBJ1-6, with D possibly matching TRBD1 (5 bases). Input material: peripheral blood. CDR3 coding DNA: TGTGCCAGCAGCCCCAAATCCAAGACATATAGGGGTTCACCCCTCCACTTT. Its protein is CASSPKSKTYRGSPLHF.